This T cell receptor (beta chain) was profiled in a study of CD8 T cells in ankylosing spondylitis. Study-level findings and limits: Within peripheral blood, clones linked to disease were CD8+ and relatively rare. The study identified a TCR beta motif of fewer than 10 highly homologous variants that appeared characteristic of ankylosing spondylitis blood.

MiXCR was run by TCRdb on the 5' RACE reads, yielding one entry per CDR3 protein. The sample shows roughly 700,000 distinct CDR3 sequences, over 15% of them seen only once. This clonotype was seen repeatedly, ten times or more. The target antigen is unknown. CDR1 is SGHRS, CDR2 YFSETQ, per germline. The CDR3 contains 15 residues. Trimming took 0 bases from V and 4 from J, leaving 10 bases between them. Sample: blood, either unsorted or a sorted T cell fraction (not recorded which). The sequence came from a male donor with ankylosing spondylitis. V and J are TRBV5-1 and TRBJ2-2, with a weak D call TRBD1 (5 bases). CDR3 DNA: TGCGCCAGCAGCTTGGGGGGCGCGATCACCGGGGAGCTGTTTTTT. It specifies CASSLGGAITGELFF.